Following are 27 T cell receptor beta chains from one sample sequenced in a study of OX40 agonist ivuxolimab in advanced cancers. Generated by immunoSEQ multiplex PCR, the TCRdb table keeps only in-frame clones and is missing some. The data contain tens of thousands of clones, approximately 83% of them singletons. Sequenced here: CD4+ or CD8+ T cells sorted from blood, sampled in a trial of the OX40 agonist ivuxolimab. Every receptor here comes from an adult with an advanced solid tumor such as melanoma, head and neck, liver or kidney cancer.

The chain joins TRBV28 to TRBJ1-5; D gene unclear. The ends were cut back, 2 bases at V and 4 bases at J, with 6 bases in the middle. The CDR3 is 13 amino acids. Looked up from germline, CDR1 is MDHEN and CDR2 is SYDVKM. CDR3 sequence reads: CASSLGRNQPQHF. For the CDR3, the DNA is TGTGCCAGCAGTTTAGGAAGGAATCAGCCCCAGCATTTT.

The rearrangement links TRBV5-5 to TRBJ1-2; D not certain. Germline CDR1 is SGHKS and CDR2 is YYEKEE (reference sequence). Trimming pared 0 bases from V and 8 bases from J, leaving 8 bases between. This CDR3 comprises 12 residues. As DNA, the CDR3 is TGTGCCAGCAGCTTGGCCACGGGCGGCTACACCTTC. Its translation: CASSLATGGYTF.

The CDR3 sequence is CASSSGTGETQYF. The CDR3 DNA is TGCGCCAGCAGCTCAGGGACGGGGGAGACCCAGTACTTC. V gene TRBV5-1 combines with J gene TRBJ2-5; perhaps D is TRBD1 or TRBD2 (5 bases each). V was cut by 3 bases and J by 5 bases, with 11 bases left in between. Germline V gene sequence: CDR1 SGHRS, CDR2 YFSETQ. There are 13 residues in the CDR3. The complete variable domain, with remaining parts taken from reference TRBV5-1 and TRBJ2-5, reads KAGVTQTPRYLIKTRGQQVTLSCSPISGHRSVSWYQQTPGQGLQFLFEYFSETQRNKGNFPGRFSGRQFSNSRSEMNVSTLELGDSALYLCASSSGTGETQYFGPGTRLLVL.

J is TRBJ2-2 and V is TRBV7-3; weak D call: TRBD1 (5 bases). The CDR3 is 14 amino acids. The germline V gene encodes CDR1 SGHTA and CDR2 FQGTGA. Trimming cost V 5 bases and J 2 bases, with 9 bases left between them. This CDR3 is CASSRDRNTGELFF. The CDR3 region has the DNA TGTGCCAGCAGCCGCGACAGAAACACCGGGGAGCTGTTTTTT.

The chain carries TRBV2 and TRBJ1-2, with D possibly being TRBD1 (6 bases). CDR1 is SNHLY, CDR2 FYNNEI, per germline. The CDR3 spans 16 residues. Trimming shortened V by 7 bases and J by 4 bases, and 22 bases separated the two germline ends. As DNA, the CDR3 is TGTGCCAGCACCGGCGCAGGGGCAACGGTGGGCTATGGCTACACCTTC. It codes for CASTGAGATVGYGYTF.

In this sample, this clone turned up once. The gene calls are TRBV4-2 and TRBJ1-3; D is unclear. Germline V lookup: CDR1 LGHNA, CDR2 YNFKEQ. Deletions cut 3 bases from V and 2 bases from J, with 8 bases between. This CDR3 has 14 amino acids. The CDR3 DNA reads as TGTGCCAGCAGCCACCTCGGGGCTGGAAACACCATATATTTT. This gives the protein CASSHLGAGNTIYF.

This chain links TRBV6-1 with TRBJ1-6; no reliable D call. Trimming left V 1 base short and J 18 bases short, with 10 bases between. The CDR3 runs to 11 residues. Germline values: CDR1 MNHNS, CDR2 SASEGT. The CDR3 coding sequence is TGTGCCAGCAGTGAAGGGACGGCTACCCACTTT. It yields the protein CASSEGTATHF.

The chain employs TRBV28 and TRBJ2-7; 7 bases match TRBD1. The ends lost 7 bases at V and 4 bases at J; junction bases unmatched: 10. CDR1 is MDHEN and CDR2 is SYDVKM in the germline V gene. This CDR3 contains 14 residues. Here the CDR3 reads CASTRDRAPYEQYF. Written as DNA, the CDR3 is TGTGCCAGCACCAGAGACAGGGCACCATACGAGCAGTACTTC. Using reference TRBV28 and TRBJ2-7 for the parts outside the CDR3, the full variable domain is DVKVTQSSRYLVKRTGEKVFLECVQDMDHENMFWYRQDPGLGLRLIYFSYDVKMKEKGDIPEGYSVSREKKERFSLILESASTNQTSMYLCASTRDRAPYEQYFGPGTRLTVT.

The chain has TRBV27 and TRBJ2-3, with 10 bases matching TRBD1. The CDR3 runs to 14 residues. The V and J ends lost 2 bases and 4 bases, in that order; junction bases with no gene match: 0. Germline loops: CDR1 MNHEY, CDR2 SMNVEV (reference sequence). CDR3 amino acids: CASSLGTGADTQYF. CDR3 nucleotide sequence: TGTGCCAGCAGTTTAGGGACAGGGGCAGATACGCAGTATTTT.

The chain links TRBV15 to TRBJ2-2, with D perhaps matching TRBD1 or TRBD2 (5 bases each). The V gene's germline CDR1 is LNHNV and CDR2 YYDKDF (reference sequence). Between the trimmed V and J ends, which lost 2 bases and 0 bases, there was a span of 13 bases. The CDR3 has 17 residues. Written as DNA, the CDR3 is TGTGCCACCAGCAGAACCCGGGACCACGCGAACACCGGGGAGCTGTTTTTT. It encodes CATSRTRDHANTGELFF.

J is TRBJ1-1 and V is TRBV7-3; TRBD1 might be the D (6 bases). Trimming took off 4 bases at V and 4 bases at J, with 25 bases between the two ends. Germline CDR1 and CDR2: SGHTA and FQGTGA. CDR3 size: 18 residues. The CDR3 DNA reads TGTGCCAGCAGCTGGGGGGGCCAGAGGACACCCGTTCCCACTGAAGCTTTCTTT. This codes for CASSWGGQRTPVPTEAFF.

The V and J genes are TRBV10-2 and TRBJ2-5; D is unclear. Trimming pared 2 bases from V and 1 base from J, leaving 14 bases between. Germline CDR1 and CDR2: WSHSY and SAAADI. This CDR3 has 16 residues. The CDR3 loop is CASSEVGVQSQETQYF. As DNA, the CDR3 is TGCGCCAGCAGTGAGGTTGGTGTGCAGAGCCAAGAGACCCAGTACTTC.

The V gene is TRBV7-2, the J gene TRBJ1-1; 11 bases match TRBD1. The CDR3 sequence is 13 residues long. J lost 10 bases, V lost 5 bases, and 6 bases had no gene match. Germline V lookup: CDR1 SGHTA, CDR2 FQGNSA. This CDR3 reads CASSVDRGRIAFF. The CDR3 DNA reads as TGTGCCAGCAGCGTGGACAGGGGGCGGATAGCTTTCTTT.

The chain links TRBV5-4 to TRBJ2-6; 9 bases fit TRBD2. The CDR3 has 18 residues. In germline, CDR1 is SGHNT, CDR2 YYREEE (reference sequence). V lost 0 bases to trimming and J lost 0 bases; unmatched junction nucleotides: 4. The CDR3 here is CASSLVASGDSGANVLTF. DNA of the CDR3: TGTGCCAGCAGCTTGGTCGCTAGCGGGGACTCTGGGGCCAACGTCCTGACTTTC. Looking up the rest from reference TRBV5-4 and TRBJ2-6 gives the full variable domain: ETGVTQSPTHLIKTRGQQVTLRCSSQSGHNTVSWYQQALGQGPQFIFQYYREEENGRGNFPPRFSGLQFPNYSSELNVNALELDDSALYLCASSLVASGDSGANVLTFGAGSRLTVL.

The DNA for the CDR3 is TGTGCCAGCAGCCAAGGGTTTAGCTCTTGGGGGACCCAGTACTTC. Translation gives CASSQGFSSWGTQYF. The chain combines TRBV14 with TRBJ2-5; D ambiguous. The CDR3 extends over 15 amino acids. Per the germline V gene, CDR1 is SGHDN and CDR2 is FVKESK. The V end was cut by 1 base, the J end by 7 bases, with 16 bases between.

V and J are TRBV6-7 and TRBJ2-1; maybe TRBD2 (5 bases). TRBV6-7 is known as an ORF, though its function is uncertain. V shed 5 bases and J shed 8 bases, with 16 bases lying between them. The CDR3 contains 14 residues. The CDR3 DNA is TGTGCCAGCAGTGACCAGCTAGCTGTGGATGAGCAGTTCTTC. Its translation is CASSDQLAVDEQFF.

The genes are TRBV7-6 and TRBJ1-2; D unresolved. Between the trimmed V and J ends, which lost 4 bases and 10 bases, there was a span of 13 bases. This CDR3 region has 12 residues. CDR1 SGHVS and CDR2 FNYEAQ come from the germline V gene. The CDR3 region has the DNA TGTGCCAGCAGCTCCACCAACCACAACTACACCTTC. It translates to CASSSTNHNYTF.

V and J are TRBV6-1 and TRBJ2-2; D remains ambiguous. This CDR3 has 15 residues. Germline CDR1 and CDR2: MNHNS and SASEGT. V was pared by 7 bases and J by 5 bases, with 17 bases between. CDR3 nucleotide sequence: TGTGCCAGCACCAAACAGTGGATGGGAACCGGGGAGCTGTTTTTT. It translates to CASTKQWMGTGELFF.

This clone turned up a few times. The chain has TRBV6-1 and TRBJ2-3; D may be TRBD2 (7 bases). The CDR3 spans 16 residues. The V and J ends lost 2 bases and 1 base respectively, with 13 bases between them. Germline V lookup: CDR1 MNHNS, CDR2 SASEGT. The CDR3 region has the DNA TGTGCCAGCAGTGAAACGGGGGGCTATGGCACAGATACGCAGTATTTT. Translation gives CASSETGGYGTDTQYF.

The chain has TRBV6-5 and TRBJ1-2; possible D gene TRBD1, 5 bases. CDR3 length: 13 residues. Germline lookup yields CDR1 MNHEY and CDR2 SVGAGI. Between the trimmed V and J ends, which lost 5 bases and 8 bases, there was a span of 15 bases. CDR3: CASSRDLSAGYTF. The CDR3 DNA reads TGTGCCAGCAGTCGGGACCTCTCGGCGGGCTACACCTTC.

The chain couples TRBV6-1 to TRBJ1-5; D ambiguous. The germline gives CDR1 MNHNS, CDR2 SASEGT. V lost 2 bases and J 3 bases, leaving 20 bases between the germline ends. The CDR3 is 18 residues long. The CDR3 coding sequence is TGTGCCAGCAGTGAAAACAAGGCAGGCCGCCTATACAATCAGCCCCAGCATTTT. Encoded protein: CASSENKAGRLYNQPQHF.

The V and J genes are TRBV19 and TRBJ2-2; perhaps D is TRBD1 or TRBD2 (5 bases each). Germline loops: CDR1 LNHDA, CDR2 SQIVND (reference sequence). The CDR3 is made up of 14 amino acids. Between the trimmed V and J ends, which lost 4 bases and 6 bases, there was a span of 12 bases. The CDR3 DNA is TGTGCCAGTAGTACAGGGACGTGGGCCGGGGAGCTGTTTTTT. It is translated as CASSTGTWAGELFF.

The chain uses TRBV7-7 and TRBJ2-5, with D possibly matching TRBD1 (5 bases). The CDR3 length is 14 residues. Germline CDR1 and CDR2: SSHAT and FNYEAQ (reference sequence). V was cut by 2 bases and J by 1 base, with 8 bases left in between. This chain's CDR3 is CASSLSGAQETQYF. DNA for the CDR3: TGTGCCAGCAGCTTATCTGGGGCCCAAGAGACCCAGTACTTC.

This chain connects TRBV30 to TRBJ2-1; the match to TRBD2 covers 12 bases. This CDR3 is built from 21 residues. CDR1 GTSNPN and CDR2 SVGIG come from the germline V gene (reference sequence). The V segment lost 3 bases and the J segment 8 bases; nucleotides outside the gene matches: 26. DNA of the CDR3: TGTGCCTGGAGGCCCAATCCGGGACAGGGGACTAGCGGGTGGCTAAACCATGAGCAGTTCTTC. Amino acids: CAWRPNPGQGTSGWLNHEQFF.

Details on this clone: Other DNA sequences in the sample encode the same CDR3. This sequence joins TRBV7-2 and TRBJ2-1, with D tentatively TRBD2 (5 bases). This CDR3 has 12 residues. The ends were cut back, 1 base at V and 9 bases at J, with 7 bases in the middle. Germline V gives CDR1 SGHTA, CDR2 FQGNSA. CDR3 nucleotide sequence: TGTGCCAGCAGCTTAGGACGGGGTGAGCAGTTCTTC. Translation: CASSLGRGEQFF.

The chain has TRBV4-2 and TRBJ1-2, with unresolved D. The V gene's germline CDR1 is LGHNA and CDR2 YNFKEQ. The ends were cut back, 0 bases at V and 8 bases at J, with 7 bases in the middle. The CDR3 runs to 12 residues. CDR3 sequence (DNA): TGTGCCAGCAGCCAAGATATTGTCGGCTACACCTTC. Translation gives CASSQDIVGYTF.

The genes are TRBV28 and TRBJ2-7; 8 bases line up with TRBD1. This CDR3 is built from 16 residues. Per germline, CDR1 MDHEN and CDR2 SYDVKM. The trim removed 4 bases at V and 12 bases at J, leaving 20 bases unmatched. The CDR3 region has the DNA TGTGCCAGCAGTTCCACAGATGGGACAGGCCTGTACGGGGTGTACTTC. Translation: CASSSTDGTGLYGVYF.